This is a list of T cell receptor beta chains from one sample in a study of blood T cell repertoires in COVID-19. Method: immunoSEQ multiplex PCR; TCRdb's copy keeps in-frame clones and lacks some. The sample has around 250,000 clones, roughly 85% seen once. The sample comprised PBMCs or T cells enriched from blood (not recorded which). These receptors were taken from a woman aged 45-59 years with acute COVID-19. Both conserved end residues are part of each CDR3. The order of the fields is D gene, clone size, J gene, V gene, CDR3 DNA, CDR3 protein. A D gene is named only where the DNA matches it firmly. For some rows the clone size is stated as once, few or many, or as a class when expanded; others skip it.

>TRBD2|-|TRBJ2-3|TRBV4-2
TGTGCCAGCAGCCAAGATTTTGCGGGGGGGGATACGCAGTATTTT
CASSQDFAGGDTQYF
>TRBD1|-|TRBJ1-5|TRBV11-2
TGTGCCAGCCGACAGGGGCCAGGTCAGCCCCAGCATTTT
CASRQGPGQPQHF
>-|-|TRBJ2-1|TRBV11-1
TGTGCCAGCAGCTCCGGGGTCTGGGGCTCCTACAATGAGCAGTTCTTC
CASSSGVWGSYNEQFF
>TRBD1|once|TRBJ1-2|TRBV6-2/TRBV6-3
TGTGCCAGCAGTTGGGACAGGTCCTATGGCTACACCTTC
CASSWDRSYGYTF
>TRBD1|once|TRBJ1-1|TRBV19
TGTGCCAGTACCATGACCCCGGGACAGGGGACGGGGGACACTGAAGCTTTCTTT
CASTMTPGQGTGDTEAFF
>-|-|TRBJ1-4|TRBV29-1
TGCAGCGTTGACTTATCGGGGGGTAATGAAAAACTGTTTTTT
CSVDLSGGNEKLFF
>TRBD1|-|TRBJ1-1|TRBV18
TGTGCCAGCTCACCCGGACAGGGGGTAAGGACTGAAGCTTTCTTT
CASSPGQGVRTEAFF
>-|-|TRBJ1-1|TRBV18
TGTGCCAGCTCACCCCAGGAGGGGTACGGCACTGAAGCTTTCTTT
CASSPQEGYGTEAFF
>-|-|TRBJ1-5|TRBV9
TGTGCCAGCAGCGTAGATGGGAGGGTGGAACAGCCCCAGCATTTT
CASSVDGRVEQPQHF
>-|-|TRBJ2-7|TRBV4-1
TGCGCCAGCAGCCAAGTACAAACCTACGAGCAGTACTTC
CASSQVQTYEQYF
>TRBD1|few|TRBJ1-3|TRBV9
TGTGCCAGCAGCGTAGGAACAGGGGCGGACACCATATATTTT
CASSVGTGADTIYF
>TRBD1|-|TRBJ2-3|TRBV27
TGTGCCAGCAGTCACCCTCGACAGGGGGTAATAGATACGCAGTATTTT
CASSHPRQGVIDTQYF
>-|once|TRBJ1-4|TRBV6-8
TGTGCCAGCACCCTTAGGGTTAGGGGGTTTTGTGAAAAACTGTTTTTT
CASTLRVRGFCEKLFF
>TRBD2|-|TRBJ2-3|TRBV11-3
TGTGCCAGCAGCTTAGGGGGACTAGCGGACACAGATACGCAGTATTTT
CASSLGGLADTDTQYF
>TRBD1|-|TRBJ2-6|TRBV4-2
TGTGCCAGCAGCCAACCGGGACAGGGTACAGCTGGGGCCAACGTCCTGACTTTC
CASSQPGQGTAGANVLTF
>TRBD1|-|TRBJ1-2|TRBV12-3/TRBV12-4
TGTGCCAGCAGTTCGGACAGGGGTCTTGGCTACACCTTC
CASSSDRGLGYTF
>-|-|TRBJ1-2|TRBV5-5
TGTGCCAGCAGCTCCCCGGGAACAGGGAACTATGGCTACACCTTC
CASSSPGTGNYGYTF
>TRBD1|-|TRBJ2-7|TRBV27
TGTGCCAGCAGCCTGGACAGGGGAGGTCGGGAGCAGTACTTC
CASSLDRGGREQYF
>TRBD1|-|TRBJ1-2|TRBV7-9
TGTGCCAGCAGCCCCCAGCCGACAGGGGTCGATCCCCTAAGGAGTGGCTACACCTTC
CASSPQPTGVDPLRSGYTF
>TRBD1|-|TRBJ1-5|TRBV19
TGTGCCAGTACCTCCACTGAGGGGGCTGGCAATCAGCCCCAGCATTTT
CASTSTEGAGNQPQHF
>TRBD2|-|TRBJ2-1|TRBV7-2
TGTGCCAGCAGTCTGGAACCGGGACTAGCGGGGCCGGGGGAGCAGTTCTTC
CASSLEPGLAGPGEQFF
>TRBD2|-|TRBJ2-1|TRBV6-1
TGTGCCAGCAGTGAAGCGCTGGGGAGGGAGTCCTACAATGAGCAGTTCTTC
CASSEALGRESYNEQFF
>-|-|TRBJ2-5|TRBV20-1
TGCAGTGCCCTACAAGAGACCCAGTACTTC
CSALQETQYF
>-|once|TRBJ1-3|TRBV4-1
TGCGCCAGCAGCCAACCACAGGACTCTGGAAACACCATATATTTT
CASSQPQDSGNTIYF
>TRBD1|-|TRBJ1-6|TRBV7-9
TGTGCCAGCAGTTGGGACAGGGTATTTAATTCACCCCTCCACTTT
CASSWDRVFNSPLHF
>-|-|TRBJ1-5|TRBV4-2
TGTGCCAGCAGCCAGTCAGGGAATCAGCCCCAGCATTTT
CASSQSGNQPQHF
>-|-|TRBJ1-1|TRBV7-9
TGTGCCAGCAGCGTAAGGGAGGTACGCACTGAAGCTTTCTTT
CASSVREVRTEAFF
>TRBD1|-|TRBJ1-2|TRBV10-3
TGTGCCATCAGACAGGGGACCCTTAACTATGGCTACACCTTC
CAIRQGTLNYGYTF
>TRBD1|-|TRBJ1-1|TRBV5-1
TGCGCCAGCAGCTTGGGACAGGGCCCTGAAGCTTTCTTT
CASSLGQGPEAFF
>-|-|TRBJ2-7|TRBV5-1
TGCGCCAGCAGCTTTTTTGGCTCGGGGGTCGGCGAGCAGTACTTC
CASSFFGSGVGEQYF
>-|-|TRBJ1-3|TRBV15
TGTGCCACCAGCCCCGGGATGGGAGGGGGAAACACCATATATTTT
CATSPGMGGGNTIYF
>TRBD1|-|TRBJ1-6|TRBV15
TGTGCCACCAGCGGTCGGGACAGGGAATCACCCCTCCACTTT
CATSGRDRESPLHF
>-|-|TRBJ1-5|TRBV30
TGTGCCTGGAGTTCAGGGAATCAGCCCCAGCATTTT
CAWSSGNQPQHF
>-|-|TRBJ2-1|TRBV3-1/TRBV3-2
TGTGCCAGCAGCCAAGGGAGGGCAAATGAGCAGTTCTTC
CASSQGRANEQFF
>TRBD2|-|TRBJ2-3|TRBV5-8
TGTGCCAGCAGCTTGGCGGGGGGGATGACAGATACGCAGTATTTT
CASSLAGGMTDTQYF